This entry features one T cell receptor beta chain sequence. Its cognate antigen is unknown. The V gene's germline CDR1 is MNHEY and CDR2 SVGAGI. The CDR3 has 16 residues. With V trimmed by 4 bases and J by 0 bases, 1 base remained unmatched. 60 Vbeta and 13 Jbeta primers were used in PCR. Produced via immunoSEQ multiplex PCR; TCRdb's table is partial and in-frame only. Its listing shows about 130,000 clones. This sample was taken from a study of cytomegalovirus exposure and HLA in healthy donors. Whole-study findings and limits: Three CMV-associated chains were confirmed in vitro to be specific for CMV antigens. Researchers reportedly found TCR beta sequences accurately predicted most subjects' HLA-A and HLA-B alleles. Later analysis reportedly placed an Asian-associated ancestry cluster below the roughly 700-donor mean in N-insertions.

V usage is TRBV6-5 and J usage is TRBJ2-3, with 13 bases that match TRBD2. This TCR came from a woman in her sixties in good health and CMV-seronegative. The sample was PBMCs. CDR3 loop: CASSSGLAGSTDTQYF. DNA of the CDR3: TGTGCCAGCAGTTCGGGACTAGCGGGGAGCACAGATACGCAGTATTTT.